What follows is one T cell receptor beta chain and its context. Original processing methods: Reference gene primer amplification gave estimated nucleated cell counts. Assay: immunoSEQ multiplex PCR; the TCRdb copy retains only in-frame clones and omits some. That table gives V, J and clone size, and the DNA gave D and trimming. The sample has under 140,000 clones; roughly 91% are singletons. Germline CDR1 and CDR2: LNHDA and SQIVND (reference sequence). CDR3 size: 15 residues. V was pared by 6 bases and J by 5 bases, with 12 bases of the junction left unmatched. This specimen comes from a study of blood T cell repertoires in COVID-19. On the study more broadly: Acute-phase and convalescent COVID-19 samples originated in the United States, Italy and Spain.

The V call is TRBV19, the J call TRBJ1-2; the match to TRBD1 covers 7 bases. Input material: peripheral blood. The receptor was derived from a woman aged 45-65 years with acute or convalescent COVID-19. In DNA, the CDR3 is TGTGCCAGTAGACATCGGGACAGTCGGGGGTATGGCTACACCTTC. Amino acids: CASRHRDSRGYGYTF. Drawing the rest from reference TRBV19 and TRBJ1-2, the complete variable domain is DGGITQSPKYLFRKEGQNVTLSCEQNLNHDAMYWYRQDPGQGLRLIYYSQIVNDFQKGDIAEGYSVSREKKESFPLTVTSAQKNPTAFYLCASRHRDSRGYGYTFGSGTRLTVV.